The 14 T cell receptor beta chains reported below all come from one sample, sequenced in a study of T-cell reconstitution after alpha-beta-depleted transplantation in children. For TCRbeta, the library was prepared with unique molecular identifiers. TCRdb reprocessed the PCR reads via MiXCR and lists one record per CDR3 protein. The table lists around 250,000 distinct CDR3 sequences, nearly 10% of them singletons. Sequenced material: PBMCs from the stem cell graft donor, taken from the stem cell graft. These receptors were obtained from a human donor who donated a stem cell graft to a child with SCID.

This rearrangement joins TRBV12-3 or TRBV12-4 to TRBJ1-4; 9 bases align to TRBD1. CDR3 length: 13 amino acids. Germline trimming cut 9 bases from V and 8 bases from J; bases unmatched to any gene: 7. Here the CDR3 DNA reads TGTGCCAGTAGTGTTGGGACAGGGGAAAAACTGTTTTTT. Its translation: CASSVGTGEKLFF.

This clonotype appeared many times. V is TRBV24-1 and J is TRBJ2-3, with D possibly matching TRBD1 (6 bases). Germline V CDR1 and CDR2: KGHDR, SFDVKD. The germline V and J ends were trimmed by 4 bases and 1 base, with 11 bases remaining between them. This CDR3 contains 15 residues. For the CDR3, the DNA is TGTGCCACCAGTGAAGTGAAGGGGGGCACAGATACGCAGTATTTT. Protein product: CATSEVKGGTDTQYF.

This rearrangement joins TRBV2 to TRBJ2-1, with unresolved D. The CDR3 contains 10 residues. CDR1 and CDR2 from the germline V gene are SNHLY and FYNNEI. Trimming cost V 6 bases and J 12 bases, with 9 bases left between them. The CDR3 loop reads CASRGSVQFF. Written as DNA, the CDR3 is TGTGCCAGCAGGGGGTCTGTGCAGTTCTTC.

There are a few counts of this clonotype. CDR3 DNA sequence: TGCGCCAGCAGCTTCGGGACTCTCCGTGCTGAGCAGTTCTTC. Translated, it gives CASSFGTLRAEQFF. The chain uses TRBV5-1 and TRBJ2-1, with D possibly TRBD2 on 6 matching bases. Germline CDR1 is SGHRS and CDR2 is YFSETQ. There are 14 residues in the CDR3. V lost 2 bases and J lost 9, with 15 bases in between.

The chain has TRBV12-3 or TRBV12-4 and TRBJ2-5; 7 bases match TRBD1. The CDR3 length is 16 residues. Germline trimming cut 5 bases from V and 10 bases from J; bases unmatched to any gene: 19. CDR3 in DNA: TGTGCCAGCAGTCTATCGGGACAGACTGGGGTGGGGATCCAGTACTTC. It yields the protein CASSLSGQTGVGIQYF.

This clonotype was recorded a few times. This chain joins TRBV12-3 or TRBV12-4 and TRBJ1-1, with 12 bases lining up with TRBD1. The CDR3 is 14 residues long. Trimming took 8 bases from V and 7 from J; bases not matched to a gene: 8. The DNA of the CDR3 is TGTGCCAGCGGGGAGGGACAGGGGGCCGGTGAAGCTTTCTTT. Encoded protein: CASGEGQGAGEAFF.

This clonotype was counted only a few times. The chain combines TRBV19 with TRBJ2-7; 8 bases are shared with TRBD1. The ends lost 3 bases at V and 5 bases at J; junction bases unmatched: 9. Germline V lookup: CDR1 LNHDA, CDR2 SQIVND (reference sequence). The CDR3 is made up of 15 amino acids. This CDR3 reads CASSISGQAANEQYF. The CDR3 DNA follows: TGTGCCAGTAGTATCTCGGGACAGGCCGCCAACGAGCAGTACTTC. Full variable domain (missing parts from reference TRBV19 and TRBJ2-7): DGGITQSPKYLFRKEGQNVTLSCEQNLNHDAMYWYRQDPGQGLRLIYYSQIVNDFQKGDIAEGYSVSREKKESFPLTVTSAQKNPTAFYLCASSISGQAANEQYFGPGTRLTVT.

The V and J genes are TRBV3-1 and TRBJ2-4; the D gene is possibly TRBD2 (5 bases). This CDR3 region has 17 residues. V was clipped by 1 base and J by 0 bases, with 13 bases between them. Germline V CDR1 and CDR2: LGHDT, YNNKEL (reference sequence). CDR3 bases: TGTGCCAGCAGCCAAGCCCTCCGGGATCGAGCCAAAAACATTCAGTACTTC. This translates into CASSQALRDRAKNIQYF.

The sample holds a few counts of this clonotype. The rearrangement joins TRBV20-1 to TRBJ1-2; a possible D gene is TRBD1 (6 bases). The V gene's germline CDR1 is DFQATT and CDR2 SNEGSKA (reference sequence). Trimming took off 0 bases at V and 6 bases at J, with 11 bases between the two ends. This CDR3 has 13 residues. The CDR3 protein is CSARDRGGDGYTF. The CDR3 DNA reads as TGCAGTGCTAGAGATAGGGGGGGCGATGGCTACACCTTC.

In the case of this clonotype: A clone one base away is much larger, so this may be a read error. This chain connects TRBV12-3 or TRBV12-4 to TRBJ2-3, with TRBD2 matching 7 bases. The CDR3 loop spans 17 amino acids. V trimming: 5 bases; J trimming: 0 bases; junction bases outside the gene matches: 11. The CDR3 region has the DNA TGTGCCAGCAGTCCACCGCTAGCGGTGGGAAGCACAGATACGCAGTATTTT. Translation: CASSPPLAVGSTDTQYF.

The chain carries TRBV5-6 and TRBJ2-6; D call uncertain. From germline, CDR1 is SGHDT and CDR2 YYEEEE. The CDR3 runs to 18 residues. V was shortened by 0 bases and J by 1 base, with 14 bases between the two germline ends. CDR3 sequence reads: CASSLGELRLSGANVLTF. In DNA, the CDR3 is TGTGCCAGCAGCTTGGGGGAATTAAGGCTTTCTGGGGCCAACGTCCTGACTTTC.

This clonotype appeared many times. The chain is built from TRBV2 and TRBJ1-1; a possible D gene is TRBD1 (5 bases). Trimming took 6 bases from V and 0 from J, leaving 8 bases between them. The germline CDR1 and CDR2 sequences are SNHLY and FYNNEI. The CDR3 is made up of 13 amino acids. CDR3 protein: CASRYRLNTEAFF. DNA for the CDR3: TGTGCCAGCAGGTACAGGTTGAACACTGAAGCTTTCTTT.

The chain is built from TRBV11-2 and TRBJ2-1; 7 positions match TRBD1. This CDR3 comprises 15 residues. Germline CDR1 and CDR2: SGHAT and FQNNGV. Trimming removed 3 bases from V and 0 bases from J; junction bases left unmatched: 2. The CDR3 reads CASSFGTDSYNEQFF. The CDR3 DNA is TGTGCCAGCAGCTTCGGGACAGACTCCTACAATGAGCAGTTCTTC.

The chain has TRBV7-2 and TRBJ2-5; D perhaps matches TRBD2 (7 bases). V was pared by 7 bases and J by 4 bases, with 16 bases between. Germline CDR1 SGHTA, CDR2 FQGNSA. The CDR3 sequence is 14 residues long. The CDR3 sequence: CASNNKGGRETQYF. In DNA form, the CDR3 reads TGTGCCAGCAACAATAAGGGGGGGCGAGAGACCCAGTACTTC.